This T cell receptor beta chain is drawn from a study of T-cell reconstitution after alpha-beta-depleted transplantation in children. Points from the study as a whole: Where some patients showed high TCRbeta diversity at day 60, it came from recipient T cells and thymic progenitors that had survived. It was newly produced T cells that mostly accounted for T-cell counts and diversity one year after transplant. Several hundred expanded graft clones reportedly supplied alpha-beta T cells about two months after transplant.

J was trimmed by 8 bases and V by 3 bases; bases with no gene match: 25. The germline CDR1 and CDR2 sequences are ENHRY and SYGVKD. The CDR3 has 20 amino acids. This clonotype was found a few times. The antigen remains unidentified. Preparation of the TCRbeta library used unique molecular identifiers. TCRdb passed the PCR reads through MiXCR, listing each CDR3 protein once. The table lists approximately 520,000 distinct CDR3 sequences, 9.5% to 12% of them singletons. This sample comprised PBMCs, mostly from graft donor cells, obtained 180 days after TCRalphabeta/CD19-depleted stem cell transplant. This chain joins TRBV10-3 and TRBJ1-1; TRBD1 matches at 9 bases. This TCR was recovered from a female patient aged 2-15 years who had a stem cell transplant for aplastic anemia, so the T cells may come from the graft donor. Here the CDR3 DNA reads TGTGCCATCAGTGACCCGTTGTATAAGGTGGACAGGGGCCCTTTGAGAGAAGCTTTCTTT. Amino acids: CAISDPLYKVDRGPLREAFF.